This T cell receptor (beta chain) came from a study of cytomegalovirus exposure and HLA in healthy donors. Study findings and constraints: Presence/absence analysis assumed near-uniform sequencing depth across donors.

PCR employed 60 Vbeta and 13 Jbeta primers. The authors' processing: In a later analysis, of tens of millions of unique beta chains, about 12 million appeared in at least two donors. Profiling relied on immunoSEQ multiplex PCR, and the TCRdb table lists in-frame clones only, not all of them. The DNA was the basis for D and trimming; V, J and clone size are from that table. The sample has about 120,000 clones; 8.5% to 9% are singletons. The germline gives CDR1 MDHEN, CDR2 SYDVKM. The CDR3 has 12 amino acids. Trimming stripped 7 bases from V and 5 bases from J, with 12 bases between. A note on this clone: Its target is not known.

The TCR comes from a woman in her forties in good health and CMV-seropositive. The specimen sequenced was PBMCs. J is TRBJ2-7 and V is TRBV28, with D maybe TRBD2 (7 bases). In nucleotides, the CDR3 is TGTGCCAGCAACTGGGGGGGCCACGAGCAGTACTTC. Amino acid sequence: CASNWGGHEQYF. Combining the CDR3 with reference TRBV28 and TRBJ2-7 gives the whole variable domain DVKVTQSSRYLVKRTGEKVFLECVQDMDHENMFWYRQDPGLGLRLIYFSYDVKMKEKGDIPEGYSVSREKKERFSLILESASTNQTSMYLCASNWGGHEQYFGPGTRLTVT.